This is a list of T cell receptor beta chains from one sample in a study of vaccination and CD4 T cells after COVID-19. TCRdb reanalysed the PCR reads using MiXCR and keeps one entry per CDR3 protein. The profile shows over 15,000 distinct CDR3 sequences, approximately 53% of them singletons. These receptors lack a known antigen. The source was cultured CD4+ T cells from blood, collected after SARS-CoV-2 vaccination. These receptors were taken from a human donor with COVID-19. Both conserved end residues are part of each CDR3. A D gene is named only where the DNA matches it firmly. Clone size appears in some rows only: once, few, many, or a class for an expanded clone.

j_gene,v_gene,len,abundance,d_gene,CDR3aa,CDR3nt
TRBJ1-2,TRBV7-8,13,NA,NA,CASSLRVNYGYTF,TGTGCCAGCAGCTTACGGGTTAACTATGGCTACACCTTC
TRBJ2-2,TRBV27,12,few,NA,CASRRWTGELFF,TGTGCCAGCAGACGGTGGACCGGGGAGCTGTTTTTT
TRBJ1-1,TRBV7-9,14,NA,NA,CASTSTGGVPEAFF,TGTGCCAGCACCTCAACCGGGGGCGTCCCAGAAGCTTTCTTT
TRBJ2-3,TRBV7-2,17,once,TRBD2,CASSVSGGASGRDTQYF,TGTGCCAGCAGCGTTAGCGGGGGGGCCAGCGGGAGAGATACGCAGTATTTT
TRBJ2-1,TRBV6-1,14,NA,NA,CASLRVSPPNEQFF,TGTGCCAGCCTTAGGGTATCACCACCCAATGAGCAGTTCTTC
TRBJ2-1,TRBV11-3,13,NA,NA,CASSLARAVEQFF,TGTGCCAGCAGCTTAGCTAGGGCGGTTGAGCAGTTCTTC
TRBJ1-2,TRBV9,13,NA,NA,CASSLDSNYGYTF,TGTGCCAGCAGCTTGGACAGTAACTATGGCTACACCTTC
TRBJ2-7,TRBV7-2,17,few,NA,CASSYQLAGRGNDEQYF,TGTGCCAGCAGCTACCAGCTCGCCGGACGGGGAAACGACGAGCAGTACTTC
TRBJ1-5,TRBV6-1,13,NA,NA,CASRPGSNQPQHF,TGTGCCAGCAGACCCGGCAGCAATCAGCCCCAGCATTTT
TRBJ1-5,TRBV4-1,16,once,TRBD1,CASSQEGTGLSQPQHF,TGCGCCAGCAGCCAAGAGGGGACAGGGCTGAGTCAGCCCCAGCATTTT
TRBJ2-7,TRBV6-1,14,NA,NA,CASRRGVSSYEQYF,TGTGCCAGCAGGAGAGGGGTCAGCTCCTACGAGCAGTACTTC
TRBJ1-2,TRBV6-1,12,NA,NA,CASSDNFRGYTF,TGTGCCAGCAGTGACAATTTTAGGGGCTACACCTTC
TRBJ2-7,TRBV7-2,15,NA,NA,CASSQQGPLGYEQYF,TGTGCCAGCAGCCAACAGGGCCCCCTTGGCTACGAGCAGTACTTC
TRBJ2-5,TRBV7-9,14,once,TRBD2,CASSLTSGVETQYF,TGTGCCAGCAGCTTAACTAGCGGGGTAGAGACCCAGTACTTC
TRBJ1-2,TRBV7-8,12,few,NA,CASSLGGNGYTF,TGTGCCAGCAGCTTAGGGGGGAATGGCTACACCTTC
TRBJ1-6,TRBV5-1,16,NA,NA,CASSLEGGGLNSPLHF,TGCGCCAGCAGCTTGGAGGGGGGAGGACTCAATTCACCCCTCCACTTT
TRBJ2-5,TRBV11-1,15,NA,TRBD1,CASRLRDRGPETQYF,TGTGCCAGCAGACTCCGGGACAGGGGACCCGAGACCCAGTACTTC
TRBJ2-2,TRBV24-1,14,NA,TRBD1,CATSDGGQGGELFF,TGTGCCACCAGTGATGGCGGACAGGGCGGGGAGCTGTTTTTT
TRBJ1-1,TRBV6-1,15,NA,NA,CASRPPGGGNTEAFF,TGTGCCAGCAGACCCCCGGGGGGAGGGAACACTGAAGCTTTCTTT
TRBJ2-2,TRBV6-7,15,few,NA,CASSCWTTGTGELFF,TGTGCCAGCAGTTGCTGGACTACGGGCACCGGGGAGCTGTTTTTT
TRBJ2-3,TRBV28,16,NA,NA,CASSTSGKGGTDTQYF,TGTGCCAGCAGTACATCCGGGAAGGGTGGCACAGATACGCAGTATTTT
TRBJ2-7,TRBV6-5,15,few,TRBD2,CASSYRLAGTYEQYF,TGTGCCAGCAGTTACCGTCTAGCGGGAACCTACGAGCAGTACTTC
TRBJ2-3,TRBV19,15,NA,NA,CASSIWGQGSDTQYF,TGTGCCAGTAGTATCTGGGGTCAGGGGTCAGATACGCAGTATTTT
TRBJ1-4,TRBV20-1,11,NA,NA,CSAARGGKLFF,TGCAGTGCCGCACGGGGGGGAAAACTGTTTTTT
TRBJ1-5,TRBV7-9,17,NA,NA,CASSPEGGGASTGTQHF,TGTGCCAGCAGCCCCGAGGGGGGGGGCGCGAGTACGGGGACCCAGCATTTT
TRBJ1-2,TRBV9,11,NA,NA,CASSVEGRMSF,TGTGCCAGCAGCGTAGAGGGGCGGATGTCCTTC
TRBJ1-3,TRBV5-8,17,NA,TRBD1,CASSLPGQGAPGNTIYF,TGTGCCAGCAGCTTGCCGGGACAGGGGGCGCCCGGAAACACCATATATTTT
TRBJ1-5,TRBV12-3/TRBV12-4,13,few,NA,CASNMGGGQPQHF,TGTGCCAGCAACATGGGGGGAGGTCAGCCCCAGCATTTT
TRBJ2-2,TRBV20-1,15,NA,TRBD1,CSAEWDSQNTGELFF,TGCAGTGCTGAATGGGACAGCCAAAACACCGGGGAGCTGTTTTTT
TRBJ2-7,TRBV7-2,15,NA,NA,CASSLLWGGAREQYF,TGTGCCAGCAGCCTGCTTTGGGGGGGGGCACGCGAGCAGTACTTC
TRBJ2-2,TRBV20-1,19,NA,TRBD2,CSARDALRSGGANTGELFF,TGCAGTGCTAGAGATGCACTACGTAGCGGGGGGGCTAACACCGGGGAGCTGTTTTTT
TRBJ1-6,TRBV6-1,14,NA,NA,CASRGEAYNSLLHF,TGTGCCTCCAGGGGCGAAGCCTATAATTCACTCCTCCACTTT
TRBJ1-2,TRBV20-1,13,NA,NA,CSAYPDSGYGYTF,TGCAGTGCTTACCCAGACAGTGGCTATGGCTACACCTTC
TRBJ2-3,TRBV6-1,16,NA,TRBD2,CASSAPSGGASDTQYF,TGTGCCAGCAGTGCTCCAAGCGGGGGGGCCTCAGATACGCAGTATTTT
TRBJ2-3,TRBV7-9,16,NA,TRBD1,CASSTFGQGYADTQYF,TGTGCCAGCAGCACCTTTGGACAGGGGTACGCAGATACGCAGTATTTT
TRBJ2-2,TRBV7-2,14,NA,NA,CASSLGGATGELFF,TGTGCCAGCAGCTTGGGGGGTGCTACCGGGGAGCTGTTTTTT
TRBJ1-5,TRBV7-2,14,few,NA,CASSLTQINQPQHF,TGTGCCAGCAGCTTAACACAAATTAATCAGCCCCAGCATTTT